The 13 T cell receptor beta chains listed next were all sequenced from one sample in a study of regulatory T cells in long-lasting Graves disease. Relying on iRepertoire HTBI primers and Arm-PCR of CDR3 regions, the team built TCR beta libraries. TCRdb passed the multiplex PCR reads through MiXCR, listing each CDR3 protein once. There are 200,000 to 250,000 distinct CDR3 sequences in the sample; roughly 19% occur only once, and roughly 10% lies in the top ten. The sample's time point: newly diagnosed GD, antithyroid drugs for less than 3 months. Scientists built the TCR library using RNA that was extracted from PBMCs. A further study also used this sample, focusing on T cells in Graves' hyperthyroidism and ophthalmopathy.

The material was peripheral blood mononuclear cells (PBMCs), obtained at new diagnosis, from a patient treated with antithyroid drugs. The source is a woman aged 25-40 years with Graves disease.

This chain connects TRBV5-1 to TRBJ2-1; maybe TRBD2 (6 bases). The V gene lost 5 bases and the J gene lost 7 bases, with 19 bases spanning the gap. This CDR3 region has 15 residues. Germline V gene lookup returns CDR1 SGHRS and CDR2 YFSETQ. Written as DNA, the CDR3 is TGCGCCAGCAGAACGGCGGAGGGTCTCTGGAATGAGCAGTTCTTC. Residues: CASRTAEGLWNEQFF.

The J gene is TRBJ1-6, the V gene TRBV20-1; D possibly corresponds to TRBD1 (5 bases). The CDR3 has 14 amino acids. The germline V gene has CDR1 DFQATT and CDR2 SNEGSKA (reference sequence). V lost 8 bases and J lost 6, with 17 bases in between. CDR3 DNA sequence: TGCAGTACTCTTGAGGGGCCAGGTAATTCACCCCTCCACTTT. Its translation: CSTLEGPGNSPLHF.

This clonotype was detected many times. CDR3 sequence: CASSLNRGRTPGGYGYTF. CDR3 DNA: TGTGCCAGCAGCCTGAACAGGGGGCGAACACCGGGTGGCTATGGCTACACCTTC. This chain joins TRBV7-3 and TRBJ1-2; 9 bases line up with TRBD1. Germline V gives CDR1 SGHTA, CDR2 FQGTGA. The V and J ends lost 5 bases and 4 bases, in that order; junction bases with no gene match: 17. The CDR3 spans 18 residues. Supplemented by reference TRBV7-3 and TRBJ1-2, the full variable domain reads GAGVSQTPSNKVTEKGKYVELRCDPISGHTALYWYRQSLGQGPEFLIYFQGTGAADDSGLPNDRFFAVRPEGSVSTLKIQRTERGDSAVYLCASSLNRGRTPGGYGYTFGSGTRLTVV.

The chain uses TRBV15 and TRBJ1-3, with TRBD1 as a possible D gene (5 bases). There are 14 residues in the CDR3. Germline V lookup: CDR1 LNHNV, CDR2 YYDKDF (reference sequence). V dropped 5 bases and J dropped 2 bases, with 10 bases sitting between them. CDR3 DNA: TGTGCCACCAGCGAAGCAGGGCCTGGAAACACCATATATTTT. This sequence encodes CATSEAGPGNTIYF.

The chain joins TRBV15 to TRBJ2-1; D may be TRBD1 (5 bases). The CDR3 totals 16 residues. Germline lookup yields CDR1 LNHNV and CDR2 YYDKDF (reference sequence). Trimming pared 5 bases from V and 9 bases from J, leaving 23 bases between. The CDR3 region is CATSSQTMGLTGEQFF. CDR3 sequence (DNA): TGTGCCACCAGCTCACAGACCATGGGGCTTACCGGTGAGCAGTTCTTC. Full variable domain (remainder filled in from reference TRBV15 and TRBJ2-1): DAMVIQNPRYQVTQFGKPVTLSCSQTLNHNVMYWYQQKSSQAPKLLFHYYDKDFNNEADTPDNFQSRRPNTSFCFLDIRSPGLGDTAMYLCATSSQTMGLTGEQFFGPGTRLTVL.

This clonotype was counted ten times or more. The chain joins TRBV6-2 or TRBV6-3 to TRBJ1-2; D uncertain. This CDR3 is built from 14 residues. CDR1 and CDR2 from the germline V gene are MNHEY and SVGEGT. V was pared by 5 bases and J by 1 base, with 11 bases between. The CDR3 sequence: CASSRTQDNYGYTF. CDR3 nucleotide sequence: TGTGCCAGCAGTCGGACGCAGGATAACTATGGCTACACCTTC.

This clonotype has a count of ten or more. The chain carries TRBV11-2 and TRBJ2-5; 11 bases are shared with TRBD1. The CDR3 is 20 amino acids. The V gene end was trimmed by 5 bases and the J gene end by 0 bases; junction bases not matched to a gene: 17. Germline CDR1 reads SGHAT; CDR2 reads FQNNGV. For the CDR3, the DNA is TGTGCCAGCAGCCCTACACCGTGGGACAGGGGGTCCTCTTACCAAGAGACCCAGTACTTC. As protein: CASSPTPWDRGSSYQETQYF.

At least ten counts were recorded for this clonotype. This chain joins TRBV7-2 and TRBJ2-2; TRBD2 agrees at 10 bases. The CDR3 totals 15 residues. The J segment lost 7 bases and the V segment lost 6 bases, leaving 8 bases of the junction unmatched. Germline V gene data show CDR1 as SGHTA and CDR2 as FQGNSA. The CDR3 here is CASRVAGGMNGELFF. In nucleotides, the CDR3 is TGTGCCAGCAGGGTAGCGGGGGGAATGAACGGGGAGCTGTTTTTT.

The V and J genes are TRBV5-4 and TRBJ2-3; D might be TRBD1 or TRBD2, each matching 5 bases. Germline values: CDR1 SGHNT, CDR2 YYREEE (reference sequence). V was pared by 2 bases and J by 6 bases, with 13 bases between. The CDR3 consists of 14 residues. In nucleotides, the CDR3 is TGTGCCAGCAGCTTAATAGGGGACGCGGATACGCAGTATTTT. Its translation is CASSLIGDADTQYF.

This clonotype was seen repeatedly, ten times or more. The CDR3 loop is CSASRTGLEVGYTF. CDR3 nucleotides: TGCAGTGCTTCACGGACAGGGCTAGAGGTTGGCTACACCTTC. The gene calls are TRBV20-1 and TRBJ1-2; 8 nucleotides align to TRBD1. V was clipped by 5 bases and J by 7 bases; unmatched bases: 12. Germline-derived CDR1 and CDR2 are DFQATT and SNEGSKA (reference sequence). This CDR3 contains 14 residues.

This clonotype was observed at least ten times. The V and J genes are TRBV7-2 and TRBJ2-7; D uncertain. CDR3 length: 12 amino acids. In germline, CDR1 is SGHTA, CDR2 FQGNSA. Trimming took 3 bases from V and 2 from J, leaving 5 bases between them. CDR3 in DNA: TGTGCCAGCAGCTTGACAACCTACGAGCAGTACTTC. Protein: CASSLTTYEQYF. The whole variable domain, remainder taken from reference TRBV7-2 and TRBJ2-7, is GAGVSQSPSNKVTEKGKDVELRCDPISGHTALYWYRQSLGQGLEFLIYFQGNSAPDKSGLPSDRFSAERTGGSVSTLTIQRTQQEDSAVYLCASSLTTYEQYFGPGTRLTVT.

For this clonotype: A read error is possible here, since a much larger clone lies one base away. V is TRBV9 and J is TRBJ2-7; tentatively, D is TRBD2 (5 bases). CDR3 length: 13 residues. Germline CDR1 SGDLS, CDR2 YYNGEE. The CDR3 spells CASRVGRGYEQYF. The CDR3 DNA is TGTGCCAGCAGAGTAGGTCGGGGCTACGAGCAGTACTTC.

This chain joins TRBV5-4 and TRBJ2-1; D gene unclear. The CDR3 length is 14 residues. CDR1 SGHNT and CDR2 YYREEE come from the germline V gene (reference sequence). With 1 base removed from V and 8 bases from J, the gap between germline ends came to 13 bases. CDR3 region: CASSLTLPIDEQFF. Written as DNA, the CDR3 is TGTGCCAGCAGCTTGACTCTACCTATAGATGAGCAGTTCTTC.